This record looks at one TCR beta chain sequence and its context. Its antigen is not known. With 60 Vbeta and 13 Jbeta primers, the PCR was carried out. The method was immunoSEQ multiplex PCR; TCRdb's version includes in-frame clones alone and lacks a portion of them. Here the sample spans about 230,000 clones, roughly 73% being singletons. These data come from a study of cytomegalovirus exposure and HLA in healthy donors. Overall study: Early release data held around 82 million unique TCRs from HLA-typed donors. Study observations and caveats: An analysis was carried out later, and it reportedly showed fewer N-insertions in an Asian-associated ancestry cluster than the roughly 670-donor mean. Among the sequence variants, a highly shared cluster was likely an artifact of sequencing. In an earlier analysis, most TCR beta V segments were productive about 90% or about 30% of the time.

Germline V gives CDR1 SGHNT, CDR2 YYREEE (reference sequence). V shed 1 base and J shed 7 bases, with 9 bases lying between them. The CDR3 has 13 amino acids. V is TRBV5-4 and J is TRBJ2-1; unclear D gene. Sequenced: PBMCs. The TCR comes from a boy between 10 and 17 years old in good health and CMV-seronegative. The DNA for the CDR3 is TGTGCCAGCAGCTTGAGAGTTTCGAATGAGCAGTTCTTC. Translated: CASSLRVSNEQFF.